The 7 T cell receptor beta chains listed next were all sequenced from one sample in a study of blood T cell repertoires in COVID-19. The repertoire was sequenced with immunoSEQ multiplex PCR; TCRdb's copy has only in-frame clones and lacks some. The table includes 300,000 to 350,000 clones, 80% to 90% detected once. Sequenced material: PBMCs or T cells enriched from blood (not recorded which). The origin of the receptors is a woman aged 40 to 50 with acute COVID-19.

The CDR3 here is CASNKGGSAGTEAFF. CDR3 DNA: TGTGCCAGTAATAAGGGGGGGTCCGCGGGGACTGAAGCTTTCTTT. The chain recombines TRBV19 with TRBJ1-1, with D possibly being TRBD1 (6 bases). Germline CDR1 LNHDA, CDR2 SQIVND (reference sequence). Trimming stripped 7 bases from V and 5 bases from J, with 20 bases between. CDR3 length: 15 residues.

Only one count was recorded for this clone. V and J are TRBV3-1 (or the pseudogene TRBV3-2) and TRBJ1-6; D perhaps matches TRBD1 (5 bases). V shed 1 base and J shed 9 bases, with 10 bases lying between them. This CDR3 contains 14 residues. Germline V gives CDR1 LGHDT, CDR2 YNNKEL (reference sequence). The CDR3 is CASSQVIGGSPLHF. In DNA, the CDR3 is TGTGCCAGCAGCCAAGTAATCGGGGGTTCACCCCTCCACTTT.

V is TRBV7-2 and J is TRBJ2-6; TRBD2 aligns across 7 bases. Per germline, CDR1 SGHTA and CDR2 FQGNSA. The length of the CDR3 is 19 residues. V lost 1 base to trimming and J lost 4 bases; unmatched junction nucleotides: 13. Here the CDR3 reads CASSLEKRGFLSGANVLTF. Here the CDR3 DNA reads TGTGCCAGCAGCTTAGAGAAGCGGGGTTTCTTATCCGGGGCCAACGTCCTGACTTTC.

The CDR3 spells CASRQAWGNQPQHF. CDR3 DNA sequence: TGTGCCAGCAGACAGGCTTGGGGCAATCAGCCCCAGCATTTT. The genes are TRBV28 and TRBJ1-5; possibly TRBD1 for D (5 bases). The germline gives CDR1 MDHEN, CDR2 SYDVKM. This CDR3 comprises 14 residues. V dropped 6 bases and J dropped 2 bases, with 11 bases sitting between them.

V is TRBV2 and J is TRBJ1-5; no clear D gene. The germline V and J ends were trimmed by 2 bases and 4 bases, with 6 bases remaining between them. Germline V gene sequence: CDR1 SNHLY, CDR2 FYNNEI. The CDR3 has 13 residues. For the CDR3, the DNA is TGTGCCAGCAGTGAATCGAGGAATCAGCCCCAGCATTTT. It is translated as CASSESRNQPQHF.

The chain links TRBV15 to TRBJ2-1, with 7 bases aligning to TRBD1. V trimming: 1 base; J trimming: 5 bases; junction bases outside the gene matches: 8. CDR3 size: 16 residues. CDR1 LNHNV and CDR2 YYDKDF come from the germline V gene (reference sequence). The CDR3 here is CATSRVRDSFNNEQFF. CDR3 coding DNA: TGTGCCACCAGCAGAGTGAGGGACAGTTTTAACAATGAGCAGTTCTTC.

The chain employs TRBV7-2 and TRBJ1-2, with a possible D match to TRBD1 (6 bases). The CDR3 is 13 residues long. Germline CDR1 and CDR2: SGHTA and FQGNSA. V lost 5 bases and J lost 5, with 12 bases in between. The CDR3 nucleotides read TGTGCCAGCAGCCCCCACCAGGGGTATGGCTACACCTTC. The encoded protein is CASSPHQGYGYTF.